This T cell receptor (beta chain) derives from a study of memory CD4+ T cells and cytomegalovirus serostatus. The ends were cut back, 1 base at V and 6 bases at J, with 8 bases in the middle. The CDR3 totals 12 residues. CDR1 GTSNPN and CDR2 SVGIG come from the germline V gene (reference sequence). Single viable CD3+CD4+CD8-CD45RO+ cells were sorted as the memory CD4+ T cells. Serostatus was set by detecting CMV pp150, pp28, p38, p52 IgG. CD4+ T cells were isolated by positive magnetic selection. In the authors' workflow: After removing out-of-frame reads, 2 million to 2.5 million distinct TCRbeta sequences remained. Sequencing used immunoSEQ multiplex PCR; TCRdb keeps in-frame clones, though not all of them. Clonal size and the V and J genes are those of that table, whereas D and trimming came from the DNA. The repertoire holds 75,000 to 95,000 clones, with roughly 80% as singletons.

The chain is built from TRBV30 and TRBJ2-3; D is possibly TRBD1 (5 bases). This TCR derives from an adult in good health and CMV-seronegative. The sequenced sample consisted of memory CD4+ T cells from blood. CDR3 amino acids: CAWSEGSDTQYF. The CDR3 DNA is TGTGCCTGGAGTGAGGGGTCCGATACGCAGTATTTT.